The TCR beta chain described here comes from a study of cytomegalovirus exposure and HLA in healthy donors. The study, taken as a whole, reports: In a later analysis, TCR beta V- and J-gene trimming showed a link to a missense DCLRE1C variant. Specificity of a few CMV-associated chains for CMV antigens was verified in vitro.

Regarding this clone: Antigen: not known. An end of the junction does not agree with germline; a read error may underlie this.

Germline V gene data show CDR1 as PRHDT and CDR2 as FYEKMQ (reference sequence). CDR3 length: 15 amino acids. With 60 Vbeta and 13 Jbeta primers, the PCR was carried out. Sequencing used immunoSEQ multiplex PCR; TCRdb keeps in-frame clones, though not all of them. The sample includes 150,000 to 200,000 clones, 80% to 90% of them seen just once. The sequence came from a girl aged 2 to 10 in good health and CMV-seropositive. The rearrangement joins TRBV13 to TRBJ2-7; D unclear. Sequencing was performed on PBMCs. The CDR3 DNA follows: TGTGCCAGCAGCCTCCGGTCTCTTAGCTCCTACGAGCCGTACTTC. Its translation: CASSLRSLSSYEPYF.